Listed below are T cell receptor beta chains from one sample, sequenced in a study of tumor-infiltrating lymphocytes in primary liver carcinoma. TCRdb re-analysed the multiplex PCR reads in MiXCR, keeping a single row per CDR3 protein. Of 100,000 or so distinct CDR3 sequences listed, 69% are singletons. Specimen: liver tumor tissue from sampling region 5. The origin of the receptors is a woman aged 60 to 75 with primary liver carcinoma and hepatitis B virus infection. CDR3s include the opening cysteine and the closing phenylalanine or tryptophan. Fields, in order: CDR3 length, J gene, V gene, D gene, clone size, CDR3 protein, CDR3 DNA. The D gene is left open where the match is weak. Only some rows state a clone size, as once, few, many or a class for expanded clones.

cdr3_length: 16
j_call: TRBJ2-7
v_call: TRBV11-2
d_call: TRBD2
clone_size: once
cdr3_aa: CGSTTPGRGARWEQYF
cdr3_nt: TGTGGCAGCACGACTCCTGGGCGGGGGGCAAGGTGGGAGCAGTACTTC

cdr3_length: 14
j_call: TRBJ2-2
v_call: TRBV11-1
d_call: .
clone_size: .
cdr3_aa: CASRPSLDTGGLFF
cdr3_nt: TGTGCCAGCAGGCCGAGCCTTGACACCGGGGGGCTGTTTTTC

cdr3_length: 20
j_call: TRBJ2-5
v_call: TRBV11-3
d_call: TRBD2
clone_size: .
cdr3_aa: CASSAGQGGLAGEEQETQHF
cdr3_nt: TGTGCCAGCAGCGCCGGACAGGGGGGACTAGCGGGCGAAGAGCAAGAGACCCAGCACTTC

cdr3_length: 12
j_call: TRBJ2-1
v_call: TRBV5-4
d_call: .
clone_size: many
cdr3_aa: CASSRDGYEQFF
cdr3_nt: TGTGCCAGCAGCCGAGATGGGTATGAGCAGTTCTTC

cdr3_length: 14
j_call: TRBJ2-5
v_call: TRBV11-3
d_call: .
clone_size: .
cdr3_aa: CASSLDGSQVTRYF
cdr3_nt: TGTGCCAGTAGCTTAGATGGGTCCCAAGTGACCCGGTACTTC

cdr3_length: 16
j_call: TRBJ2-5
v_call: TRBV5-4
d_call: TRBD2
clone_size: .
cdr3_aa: CASSPRTSGSYETQYF
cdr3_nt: TGTGCCAGCAGCCCCAGGACTAGCGGGAGCTATGAGACCCAGTACTTC

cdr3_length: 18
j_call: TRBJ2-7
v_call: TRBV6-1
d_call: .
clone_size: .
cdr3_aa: CASSGHLVGPTSSYEQYF
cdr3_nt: TGTGCCAGCAGTGGCCATCTAGTGGGGCCTACGAGCTCCTACGAGCAGTACTTC

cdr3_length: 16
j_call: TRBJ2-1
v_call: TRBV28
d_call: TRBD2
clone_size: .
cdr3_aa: CASPTGLAGDPYEQFF
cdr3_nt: TGTGCCAGCCCCACGGGGCTAGCGGGAGACCCCTACGAACAGTTCTTC

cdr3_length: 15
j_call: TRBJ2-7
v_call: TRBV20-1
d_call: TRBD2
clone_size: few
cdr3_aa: CSARKAGARIYEQYF
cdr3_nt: TGCAGTGCTAGAAAGGCGGGAGCTCGTATTTACGAGCAGTACTTC

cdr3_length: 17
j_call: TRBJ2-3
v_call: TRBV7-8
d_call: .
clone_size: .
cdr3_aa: CTSRVRGGQTATDTHYF
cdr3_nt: TGTACCAGCAGGGTTCGTGGTGGACAAACCGCCACAGATACGCATTATTTT

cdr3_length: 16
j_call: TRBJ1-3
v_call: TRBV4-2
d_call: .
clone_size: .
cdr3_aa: CVSSQDEGDTGTIIYF
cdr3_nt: TGTGTCAGCAGCCAAGATGAAGGGGATACTGGAACCATCATATATTTT

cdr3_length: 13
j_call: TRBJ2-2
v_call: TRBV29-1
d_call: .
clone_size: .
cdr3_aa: CSAMTWRVGELFF
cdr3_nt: TGCAGTGCTATGACATGGAGGGTCGGGGAGCTGTTTTTT

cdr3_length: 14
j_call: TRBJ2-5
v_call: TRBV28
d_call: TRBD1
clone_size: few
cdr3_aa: CTSRDSQGIETQYF
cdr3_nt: TGTACCAGCAGGGACAGCCAAGGGATAGAGACCCAGTACTTC

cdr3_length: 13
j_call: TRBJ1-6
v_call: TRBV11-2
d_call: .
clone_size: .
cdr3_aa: CASSLPFGTPLHF
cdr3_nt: TGTGCCAGCAGCCTCCCGTTTGGTACACCCCTCCACTTT

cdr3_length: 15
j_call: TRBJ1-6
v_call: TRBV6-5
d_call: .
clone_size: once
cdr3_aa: CASSPGRRLFSLLHF
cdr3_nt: TGTGCCAGCAGTCCTGGACGAAGATTGTTTTCACTCCTCCACTTT

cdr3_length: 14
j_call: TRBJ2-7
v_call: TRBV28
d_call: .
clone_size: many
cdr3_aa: CASSSQGYYYEQYF
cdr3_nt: TGTGCCAGCAGTTCGCAGGGATATTACTACGAGCAGTACTTC